This TCR beta chain was retrieved from a study of OX40 agonist ivuxolimab in advanced cancers. On the study more broadly: Those treated in dose escalation had hepatocellular carcinoma, melanoma, renal cell cancer or head and neck cancer. General observations from the study: CD4+ and CD8+ blood T cells expanded clonally by week 6 at 0.1 to 3.0 mg/kg. On average, CD8+ T cells had more expanded clones than CD4+. Clonal expansion in partial responders at 0.1-3.0 mg/kg ranked among the lowest.

In germline, CDR1 is MNHEY, CDR2 SVGAGI. The CDR3 has 15 amino acids. V lost 6 bases, J lost 2 bases, and 9 bases stayed unmatched. Remarks on this clone: Its specificity is not known.

The data were produced by immunoSEQ multiplex PCR, yet TCRdb's version contains in-frame clones alone and is incomplete. This table holds roughly 60,000 clones, around 81% found once. The chain employs TRBV6-5 and TRBJ2-7, with 8 positions matching TRBD1. The receptor's source is an adult with an advanced solid tumor such as melanoma, head and neck, liver or kidney cancer. Source: CD4+ or CD8+ T cells sorted from blood, taken in a trial of the OX40 agonist ivuxolimab. The CDR3 here is CASREGQAETYEQYF. Written as DNA, the CDR3 is TGTGCCAGCAGAGAGGGACAGGCTGAGACCTACGAGCAGTACTTC.